These T cell receptor beta chains were read from a single sample in a study of chemoradiotherapy in HPV16-positive cancers. This table comes from immunoSEQ multiplex PCR, and its TCRdb copy is limited to in-frame clones, with some not included. The data contain fewer than 3,500 clones, about 80% of them seen just once; the ten biggest clones take up 3% to 3.5%. Here the sequenced sample was tumor tissue, taken from a patient who underwent chemoradiotherapy. Source of these receptors: a human donor with HPV-associated anogenital cancer. CDR3s include the opening cysteine and the closing phenylalanine or tryptophan. Fields, in order: V gene, clone size, J gene, D gene, CDR3 DNA, CDR3 protein. D genes are given only for firm matches. Clone sizes are given selectively: once, few, many, or a class where the clone is expanded.

v_gene: TRBV5-1
abundance: few
j_gene: TRBJ1-1
d_gene: TRBD1
CDR3nt: TGCGCCAGCAGCTTTGGGACAGCGGCTATGAACACTGAAGCTTTCTTT
CDR3aa: CASSFGTAAMNTEAFF

v_gene: TRBV6-5
abundance: few
j_gene: TRBJ1-2
d_gene: TRBD1
CDR3nt: TGTGCCAGCAGGAAGACAGGGATGGCGGCCTATGGCTACACCTTC
CDR3aa: CASRKTGMAAYGYTF

v_gene: TRBV6-1
abundance: NA
j_gene: TRBJ1-2
d_gene: TRBD1
CDR3nt: TGTGCCAGCGGCCCAGGGGGGTCCCATGGCTACACCTTC
CDR3aa: CASGPGGSHGYTF

v_gene: TRBV14
abundance: once
j_gene: TRBJ2-1
d_gene: NA
CDR3nt: TGTGCCAGCAGCCACTTAGGGGGTTCTTTGCGGGAGCAGTTCTTC
CDR3aa: CASSHLGGSLREQFF

v_gene: TRBV19
abundance: NA
j_gene: TRBJ2-2
d_gene: TRBD1
CDR3nt: TGTGCCAGTAGTCCCAAGACAGGGATGGTCGCCGGGGAGCTGTTTTTT
CDR3aa: CASSPKTGMVAGELFF

v_gene: TRBV11-2
abundance: NA
j_gene: TRBJ2-5
d_gene: TRBD1
CDR3nt: TGTGCCAGCAGCGCCACAGGGGAAGAGACCCAGTACTTC
CDR3aa: CASSATGEETQYF

v_gene: TRBV6-1
abundance: few
j_gene: TRBJ1-2
d_gene: NA
CDR3nt: TGTGCCAGCAGTGAAGTGGAGGGGGAGGGCTATGGCTACACCTTC
CDR3aa: CASSEVEGEGYGYTF

v_gene: TRBV11-2
abundance: NA
j_gene: TRBJ1-4
d_gene: NA
CDR3nt: TGTGCCAGCAGCTTAGATCTTCAGGGTATAAAGCCATGGGAAAAACTGTTTTTT
CDR3aa: CASSLDLQGIKPWEKLFF

v_gene: TRBV4-2
abundance: NA
j_gene: TRBJ1-2
d_gene: NA
CDR3nt: TGTGCCAGCAGCTCAACGACTGCAGGGGCTAACTATGGCTACACCTTC
CDR3aa: CASSSTTAGANYGYTF

v_gene: TRBV5-5
abundance: NA
j_gene: TRBJ2-5
d_gene: TRBD2
CDR3nt: TGTGCCAGCAGCTTACTAGCGGGGGGTGGGGAGACCCAGTACTTC
CDR3aa: CASSLLAGGGETQYF

v_gene: TRBV28
abundance: NA
j_gene: TRBJ1-3
d_gene: TRBD1
CDR3nt: TGTGCCAGTCTTCGGACAGGGGCCGAGGTGGACGGAAACACCATATATTTT
CDR3aa: CASLRTGAEVDGNTIYF

v_gene: TRBV7-9
abundance: NA
j_gene: TRBJ2-3
d_gene: NA
CDR3nt: TGTGCCAGCAGCTTAGCGAAAGGCCCCAGGGGATTGGGGACAGATACGCAGTATTTT
CDR3aa: CASSLAKGPRGLGTDTQYF

v_gene: TRBV7-9
abundance: NA
j_gene: TRBJ2-6
d_gene: NA
CDR3nt: TGTGCCAGCAGACTCGGGTCTGGGGCCAACGTCCTGACTTTC
CDR3aa: CASRLGSGANVLTF

v_gene: TRBV5-1
abundance: NA
j_gene: TRBJ2-7
d_gene: TRBD2
CDR3nt: TGCGCCAGCAGCAGGACTAGCGGGACTTCCTACGAGCAGTACTTC
CDR3aa: CASSRTSGTSYEQYF

v_gene: TRBV30
abundance: NA
j_gene: TRBJ2-3
d_gene: NA
CDR3nt: TGTGCCTGGAGTGTATCCCTGGGTCCCCCAGATACGCAGTATTTT
CDR3aa: CAWSVSLGPPDTQYF

v_gene: TRBV28
abundance: NA
j_gene: TRBJ2-7
d_gene: TRBD2
CDR3nt: TGTGCCAGCAGCCTGACTAGCGGGACGAACGAGCAGTACTTC
CDR3aa: CASSLTSGTNEQYF

v_gene: TRBV15
abundance: once
j_gene: TRBJ2-6
d_gene: NA
CDR3nt: TGTGCCACCAGCAGCCCCAACAGGGCCCTCTCTGGGGCCAACGTCCTGACTTTC
CDR3aa: CATSSPNRALSGANVLTF

v_gene: TRBV5-1
abundance: NA
j_gene: TRBJ1-6
d_gene: NA
CDR3nt: TGCGCCAGCAGCCAATCGACAACCTTAAGTTCACCCCTCCACTTT
CDR3aa: CASSQSTTLSSPLHF

v_gene: TRBV2
abundance: NA
j_gene: TRBJ2-3
d_gene: TRBD2
CDR3nt: TGTGCCAGCGGGGGGGAAAGCACAGATACGCAGTATTTT
CDR3aa: CASGGESTDTQYF

v_gene: TRBV30
abundance: NA
j_gene: TRBJ2-7
d_gene: NA
CDR3nt: TGTGCCTGGAGTATACAGCCCTACGAGCAGTACTTC
CDR3aa: CAWSIQPYEQYF

v_gene: TRBV2
abundance: NA
j_gene: TRBJ2-2
d_gene: NA
CDR3nt: TGTGCCAGCACTGACAGGATCGGTTCGAAAGGCGCCGGGGAGCTGTTTTTT
CDR3aa: CASTDRIGSKGAGELFF

v_gene: TRBV29-1
abundance: NA
j_gene: TRBJ2-7
d_gene: NA
CDR3nt: TGCAGCGTTGAAGTGGCCGGGAAAGCCAACGAGCAGTACTTC
CDR3aa: CSVEVAGKANEQYF

v_gene: TRBV19
abundance: NA
j_gene: TRBJ2-2
d_gene: TRBD2
CDR3nt: TGTGCCACTCTCGGACTAGAGAACACCGGGGAGCTGTTTTTT
CDR3aa: CATLGLENTGELFF

v_gene: TRBV23-1
abundance: NA
j_gene: TRBJ2-1
d_gene: TRBD2
CDR3nt: TGCGCCAGCAGAGGGTTGGACTCTCGGTGGGGGGGCTCCTACAATGAGCAGTTCTTC
CDR3aa: CASRGLDSRWGGSYNEQFF

v_gene: TRBV11-2
abundance: NA
j_gene: TRBJ1-1
d_gene: NA
CDR3nt: TGTGCCAGCAGCCTCCTCGGGGGAAACACTGAAGCTTTCTTT
CDR3aa: CASSLLGGNTEAFF

v_gene: TRBV7-9
abundance: NA
j_gene: TRBJ1-5
d_gene: NA
CDR3nt: TGTGCCAGCAGCCTCGGGATACAGGCCGGTCAGCCCCAGCATTTT
CDR3aa: CASSLGIQAGQPQHF

v_gene: TRBV7-9
abundance: NA
j_gene: TRBJ2-7
d_gene: NA
CDR3nt: TGTGCCAGCAGCTTAGCCGGGCCCTACGAGCAGTACTTC
CDR3aa: CASSLAGPYEQYF

v_gene: TRBV2
abundance: NA
j_gene: TRBJ2-3
d_gene: NA
CDR3nt: TGTGCCAGCAGCCTCCGATTGGGCACAGATACGCAGTATTTT
CDR3aa: CASSLRLGTDTQYF

v_gene: TRBV19
abundance: once
j_gene: TRBJ1-2
d_gene: TRBD1
CDR3nt: TGTGCCAGTAGTTCGACAGGGAGCTATGGCTACACCTTC
CDR3aa: CASSSTGSYGYTF

v_gene: TRBV2
abundance: NA
j_gene: TRBJ2-1
d_gene: NA
CDR3nt: TGTGCCAGCAGTGAAGATTCCAATGAGCAGTTCTTC
CDR3aa: CASSEDSNEQFF

v_gene: TRBV5-1
abundance: NA
j_gene: TRBJ2-7
d_gene: TRBD1
CDR3nt: TGCGCCAGCAGCCCACAGGGACAGGGGTTAGACGAGCAGTACTTC
CDR3aa: CASSPQGQGLDEQYF

v_gene: TRBV7-8
abundance: once
j_gene: TRBJ2-7
d_gene: TRBD1
CDR3nt: TGTGCCAGCAGCGCATACCGGACAGGGTGGGGTGAGCAGTACTTC
CDR3aa: CASSAYRTGWGEQYF

v_gene: TRBV7-3
abundance: once
j_gene: TRBJ2-1
d_gene: NA
CDR3nt: TGTGCCAGCAGCCCTCTCAGTACGGGGTTAGGCGAGCAGTTCTTC
CDR3aa: CASSPLSTGLGEQFF

v_gene: TRBV4-2
abundance: NA
j_gene: TRBJ1-1
d_gene: NA
CDR3nt: TGTGCCAGCAGCCAAGGAGGGTTCCCTGAAGCTTTCTTT
CDR3aa: CASSQGGFPEAFF

v_gene: TRBV5-5
abundance: NA
j_gene: TRBJ1-5
d_gene: NA
CDR3nt: TGTGCCAGCAGCTTGTCCGCTAATCAGCCCCAGCATTTT
CDR3aa: CASSLSANQPQHF

v_gene: TRBV5-1
abundance: NA
j_gene: TRBJ1-1
d_gene: TRBD1
CDR3nt: TGCGCCAGCAGGGGGACAGGGAGCAACACTGAAGCTTTCTTT
CDR3aa: CASRGTGSNTEAFF

v_gene: TRBV2
abundance: once
j_gene: TRBJ2-5
d_gene: TRBD2
CDR3nt: TGTGCCAGCACCGAAGGGACTAGCGGCCTCGGGGCCCAGTACTTC
CDR3aa: CASTEGTSGLGAQYF

v_gene: TRBV19
abundance: NA
j_gene: TRBJ2-1
d_gene: TRBD2
CDR3nt: TGTGCCAGTAGTACCATAGCGGGAATATACAATGAGCAGTTCTTC
CDR3aa: CASSTIAGIYNEQFF

v_gene: TRBV5-4
abundance: NA
j_gene: TRBJ2-5
d_gene: TRBD2
CDR3nt: TGTGCCAGCAGCCCGGGACTAGCGGGAGGAACCCAGACCCAGTACTTC
CDR3aa: CASSPGLAGGTQTQYF

v_gene: TRBV2
abundance: NA
j_gene: TRBJ2-5
d_gene: NA
CDR3nt: TGTGCCAGCAGTGGGGGTGAGACCCAGTACTTC
CDR3aa: CASSGGETQYF

v_gene: TRBV6-1
abundance: NA
j_gene: TRBJ1-5
d_gene: TRBD1
CDR3nt: TGTGCCAGCAGTCTTACCCGGGGGGGACAGGGCCGGGCGCATTTT
CDR3aa: CASSLTRGGQGRAHF

v_gene: TRBV7-6
abundance: NA
j_gene: TRBJ2-3
d_gene: TRBD2
CDR3nt: TGTGCCAGCAGCCCCAAGACTAGCGGTTCCACAGATACGCAGTATTTT
CDR3aa: CASSPKTSGSTDTQYF

v_gene: TRBV5-4
abundance: NA
j_gene: TRBJ2-1
d_gene: TRBD2
CDR3nt: TGTGCCAGCAGCTTGGGGGGTAGCGGGAGGGCCGTTGAGCAGTTCTTC
CDR3aa: CASSLGGSGRAVEQFF

v_gene: TRBV4-2
abundance: NA
j_gene: TRBJ2-5
d_gene: TRBD2
CDR3nt: TGTGCCAGCAGCCAAGAACTAGCGGGGGGGCCGGTTTCGGAGACCCAGTACTTC
CDR3aa: CASSQELAGGPVSETQYF

v_gene: TRBV20-1
abundance: NA
j_gene: TRBJ1-2
d_gene: TRBD1
CDR3nt: TGCAGTGCAGGGGGCAGGGCCGGCTACACCTTC
CDR3aa: CSAGGRAGYTF

v_gene: TRBV11-2
abundance: NA
j_gene: TRBJ2-5
d_gene: TRBD1
CDR3nt: TGTGCCAGCAGTTATGCAGGGGGAGAGACCCAGTACTTC
CDR3aa: CASSYAGGETQYF

v_gene: TRBV28
abundance: few
j_gene: TRBJ1-2
d_gene: NA
CDR3nt: TGTGCCAGCAGTCCGGACAGCAACTATGGCTACACCTTC
CDR3aa: CASSPDSNYGYTF

v_gene: TRBV28
abundance: NA
j_gene: TRBJ2-6
d_gene: TRBD2
CDR3nt: TGTGCCACGTCCCGGGGGGACTCTGGGGCCAACGTCCTGACTTTC
CDR3aa: CATSRGDSGANVLTF

v_gene: TRBV5-1
abundance: NA
j_gene: TRBJ2-5
d_gene: TRBD2
CDR3nt: TGCGCCAGCAGTAGGAGCGGGGGGCCCCTCGGGTTAGAGACCCAGTACTTC
CDR3aa: CASSRSGGPLGLETQYF

v_gene: TRBV6-1
abundance: NA
j_gene: TRBJ1-2
d_gene: TRBD1
CDR3nt: TGTGCCAGCAGTCACACAGGGGCCCAGGGCTATGGCTACACCTTC
CDR3aa: CASSHTGAQGYGYTF

v_gene: TRBV19
abundance: NA
j_gene: TRBJ1-3
d_gene: NA
CDR3nt: TGTGCCAGTAGTCCCAAACCGGGACCCTCTGGAAACACCATATATTTT
CDR3aa: CASSPKPGPSGNTIYF

v_gene: TRBV5-5
abundance: NA
j_gene: TRBJ2-2
d_gene: NA
CDR3nt: TGTGCCAGCAGCTACTACAGGGCGGGCACCGGGGAGCTGTTTTTT
CDR3aa: CASSYYRAGTGELFF

v_gene: TRBV4-2
abundance: NA
j_gene: TRBJ2-6
d_gene: NA
CDR3nt: TGTGCCAGCAGCCATCTTATGGGGGTACAGGTCGGGGCCAACGTCCTGACTTTC
CDR3aa: CASSHLMGVQVGANVLTF

v_gene: TRBV7-6
abundance: NA
j_gene: TRBJ1-1
d_gene: TRBD1
CDR3nt: TGTGCCAGCAGACCCGGGACAGGTCAGGGGGCTGAAGCTTTCTTT
CDR3aa: CASRPGTGQGAEAFF

v_gene: TRBV5-1
abundance: NA
j_gene: TRBJ2-3
d_gene: NA
CDR3nt: TGCGCCAGCAGCTTGGAGGCGGGCAAGGATACGCAGTATTTT
CDR3aa: CASSLEAGKDTQYF